The 6 T cell receptor beta chains in this list originate from one sample, sequenced in a study of T cell repertoires in cytomegalovirus infection. A single record per CDR3 protein comes from TCRdb applying MiXCR to the reads. Counted here are hundreds of thousands of distinct CDR3 sequences, 8% to 9.5% occurring once; the ten biggest clones make up around 4%. The specimen sequenced was PBMCs. The receptors here all came from a human donor in good health (CMV status not recorded). Some clones in this sample may be carry-over from other donors' samples.

The table lists this clonotype with many counts. The chain joins TRBV2 to TRBJ2-1, with 8 bases that match TRBD2. J gave up 8 bases and V 7 bases, and 10 bases lay outside the gene matches. CDR1 and CDR2 from the germline V gene are SNHLY and FYNNEI. The CDR3 has 14 amino acids. The CDR3 DNA follows: TGTGCCAGCAAGGTTAGCGGGATCGAAGATGAGCAGTTCTTC. Translating gives CASKVSGIEDEQFF.

In its sample, this clonotype was seen many times. The chain combines TRBV12-3 or TRBV12-4 with TRBJ2-3; the D gene is possibly TRBD2 (6 bases). The CDR3 runs 16 residues. Trimming cost V 5 bases and J 3 bases, with 18 bases left between them. CDR3 nucleotide sequence: TGTGCCAGCAGTCGGGGGACCGACTTTTGGACAGATACGCAGTATTTT. Translation: CASSRGTDFWTDTQYF.

This clonotype was observed many times. V usage is TRBV7-6 and J usage is TRBJ1-1; maybe TRBD1 (5 bases). The CDR3 contains 14 residues. V was trimmed by 7 bases and J by 5 bases, leaving 17 bases between them. Germline CDR1 SGHVS, CDR2 FNYEAQ. Here the CDR3 reads CASMGWGGGTEAFF. Here the CDR3 DNA reads TGTGCCAGCATGGGGTGGGGGGGAGGAACTGAAGCTTTCTTT.

This clonotype was counted ten times or more. The rearrangement joins TRBV7-2 to TRBJ2-5; D is possibly TRBD2 (6 bases). CDR1 and CDR2 (germline): SGHTA, FQGNSA. V lost 5 bases to trimming and J lost 2 bases, with 18 bases between them. The CDR3 sequence is 16 residues long. The CDR3 nucleotides read TGTGCCAGCAGCCCCGGATGGCTAGCGAATCAAGAGACCCAGTACTTC. Protein product: CASSPGWLANQETQYF.

The table lists this clonotype with many counts. This rearrangement joins TRBV7-6 to TRBJ2-1; TRBD2 aligns across 14 bases. After removal of 4 bases from V and 6 bases from J, the junction contained 20 bases not matched to a gene. The CDR3 is made up of 21 amino acids. Germline V gene lookup returns CDR1 SGHVS and CDR2 FNYEAQ. Written as DNA, the CDR3 is TGTGCCAGCAGCTCCGCGGGGGGTACTGGGACTAGCGGGGGCCGGGGCAATGAGCAGTTCTTC. It is translated as CASSSAGGTGTSGGRGNEQFF. The full variable domain, completed using reference TRBV7-6 and TRBJ2-1, is GAGVSQSPRYKVTKRGQDVALRCDPISGHVSLYWYRQALGQGPEFLTYFNYEAQQDKSGLPNDRFSAERPEGSISTLTIQRTEQRDSAMYRCASSSAGGTGTSGGRGNEQFFGPGTRLTVL.

Many counts were recorded for this clonotype. The rearrangement links TRBV7-2 to TRBJ2-1; D is unclear. In germline, CDR1 is SGHTA, CDR2 FQGNSA. V shed 0 bases and J shed 8 bases, with 5 bases lying between them. The CDR3 is 12 residues long. CDR3 bases: TGTGCCAGCAGCTTAGCAGGTTATGAGCAGTTCTTC. It codes for CASSLAGYEQFF.